This TCR beta chain comes out of a study of T cells in Graves' hyperthyroidism and ophthalmopathy. Regions amplified from RNA transcripts were the TCR beta CDR3 regions. Carried out on the TCR CDR3, a first-round RT-PCR used the HTBI primer set. One entry per CDR3 protein, called by TCRdb with MiXCR from the multiplex PCR reads. Of a few hundred thousand distinct CDR3 sequences in the sample, 15% to 18% were seen once. The sample holds many counts of this clonotype. Germline values: CDR1 MNHEY, CDR2 SMNVEV (reference sequence). CDR3 size: 17 residues. V lost 1 base, J lost 5 bases, and 11 bases stayed unmatched. Disease duration under 2 months; hyperthyroidism patients were aged 18 to 65.

Source material: blood. V usage is TRBV27 and J usage is TRBJ1-2; 9 bases align to TRBD1. The clonotype comes from a woman between 18 and 30 years old with Graves' hyperthyroidism. CDR3 sequence: CASSLLSAGTGSYGYTF. In DNA, the CDR3 is TGTGCCAGCAGTTTATTAAGTGCCGGGACAGGGTCGTATGGCTACACCTTC.